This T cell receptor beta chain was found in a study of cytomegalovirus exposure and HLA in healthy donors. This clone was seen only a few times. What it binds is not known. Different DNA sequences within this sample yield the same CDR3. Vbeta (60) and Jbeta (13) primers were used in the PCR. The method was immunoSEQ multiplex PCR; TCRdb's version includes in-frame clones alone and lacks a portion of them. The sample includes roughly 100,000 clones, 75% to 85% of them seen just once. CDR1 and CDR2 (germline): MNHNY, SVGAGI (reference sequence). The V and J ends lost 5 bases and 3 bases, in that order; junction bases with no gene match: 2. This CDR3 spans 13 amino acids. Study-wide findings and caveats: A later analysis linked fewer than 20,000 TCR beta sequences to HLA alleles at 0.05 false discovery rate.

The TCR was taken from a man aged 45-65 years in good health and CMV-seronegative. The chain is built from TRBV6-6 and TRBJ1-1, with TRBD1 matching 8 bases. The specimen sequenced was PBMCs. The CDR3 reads CASSTDRDTEAFF. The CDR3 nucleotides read TGTGCCAGCAGTACGGACAGGGACACTGAAGCTTTCTTT.